The next 22 T cell receptor beta chains were all read from a single sample in a study of T-cell reconstitution after alpha-beta-depleted transplantation in children (dated by TCRdb to 2015 to 2016). Library creation used PCR. The reads were generated on an Illumina HiSeq 2500. TCR library preparation used molecular barcoding, with unique molecular identifiers applied to normalize quantification of the TCRbeta repertoire. The public reads were reprocessed in TCRdb via fastp at Q25 and MiXCR, keeping in-frame beta chains. Under each unique CDR3 protein, matching rows form one entry showing the most common genes and DNA. In all, the sample holds 640,000 or so distinct CDR3 sequences, and roughly 17% of those were seen once. Approximately 1% of the sample is taken by the ten largest. The sequenced sample was PBMCs from the stem cell graft donor, obtained from the stem cell graft. These receptors all come from a human donor who donated a stem cell graft to a child with acute myeloid leukemia.

This clonotype has at least ten counts. The chain combines TRBV29-1 with TRBJ2-1; 8 bases fit TRBD2. After removal of 5 bases from V and 1 base from J, the junction contained 1 base not matched to a gene. The germline CDR1 and CDR2 sequences are SQVTM and ANQGSEA. This CDR3 spans 13 amino acids. CDR3 in amino acids: CSVSSGSYNEQFF. The CDR3 coding sequence is TGCAGCGTTTCTAGCGGGTCCTACAATGAGCAGTTCTTC.

As regards this clonotype: A single base separates this from a much larger clone, so it may be a read error. The chain joins TRBV7-3 to TRBJ2-6; the D is unclear. The germline V and J ends were trimmed by 4 bases and 0 bases, with 4 bases remaining between them. CDR3 length: 14 amino acids. CDR1 and CDR2 from the germline V gene are SGHTA and FQGTGA. The CDR3 reads CASSSTSGANVLTF. In nucleotides, the CDR3 is TGTGCCAGCAGCTCGACCTCTGGGGCCAACGTCCTGACTTTC. The full variable domain, completed using reference TRBV7-3 and TRBJ2-6, is GAGVSQTPSNKVTEKGKYVELRCDPISGHTALYWYRQSLGQGPEFLIYFQGTGAADDSGLPNDRFFAVRPEGSVSTLKIQRTERGDSAVYLCASSSTSGANVLTFGAGSRLTVL.

The chain employs TRBV4-2 and TRBJ2-7, with 7 bases fitting TRBD1. The trim removed 4 bases at V and 0 bases at J, leaving 3 bases unmatched. Germline V CDR1 and CDR2: LGHNA, YNFKEQ. The CDR3 has 14 residues. CDR3 sequence reads: CASSPRDSSYEQYV. The CDR3, as DNA: TGTGCCAGCAGCCCCCGGGACAGCTCCTACGAGCAGTACGTC.

V gene TRBV4-3 combines with J gene TRBJ2-5; a weak D match, TRBD2 (7 bases). V was trimmed by 0 bases and J by 7 bases, leaving 12 bases between them. The CDR3 spans 14 residues. Per the germline V gene, CDR1 is LGHNA and CDR2 is YSLEER. The CDR3 DNA reads TGCGCCAGCAGCCAAGAAGGGGGGGAAGGGACCCAGTACTTC. Translation gives CASSQEGGEGTQYF.

The chain is built from TRBV11-2 and TRBJ2-3; possibly TRBD2 for D (7 bases). CDR3 length: 18 residues. V gave up 5 bases and J gave up 1 base, with 22 bases separating them. Per germline, CDR1 SGHAT and CDR2 FQNNGV. CDR3 DNA: TGTGCCAGCAGCGCAAGGGGTAGGGGGGGACCCCGCACAGATACGCAGTATTTT. It codes for CASSARGRGGPRTDTQYF. The whole variable domain, remainder taken from reference TRBV11-2 and TRBJ2-3, is EAGVAQSPRYKIIEKRQSVAFWCNPISGHATLYWYQQILGQGPKLLIQFQNNGVVDDSQLPKDRFSAERLKGVDSTLKIQPAKLEDSAVYLCASSARGRGGPRTDTQYFGPGTRLTVL.

The sample holds a few counts of this clonotype. V gene TRBV14 combines with J gene TRBJ2-7, with D possibly being TRBD1 (6 bases). V was shortened by 4 bases and J by 5 bases, with 21 bases between the two germline ends. Germline CDR1 is SGHDN and CDR2 is FVKESK. This CDR3 region has 16 residues. The CDR3 loop reads CASSPLTGLRVDEQYF. CDR3 coding DNA: TGTGCCAGCAGCCCCCTGACAGGTCTCCGGGTGGACGAGCAGTACTTC.

On this clonotype itself: This may arise from a read error, as a much more abundant clone is one base away. This chain connects TRBV13 to TRBJ2-5, with 7 bases that match TRBD2. The germline V gene encodes CDR1 PRHDT and CDR2 FYEKMQ (reference sequence). The CDR3 sequence is 13 residues long. The CDR3: CASSLPGGETHYF. CDR3 bases: TGTGCCAGCAGCTTACCGGGGGGAGAGACCCATTACTTC. Combining the CDR3 with reference TRBV13 and TRBJ2-5 gives the whole variable domain AAGVIQSPRHLIKEKRETATLKCYPIPRHDTVYWYQQGPGQDPQFLISFYEKMQSDKGSIPDRFSAQQFSDYHSELNMSSLELGDSALYFCASSLPGGETHYFGPGTRLLVL.

This clonotype was recorded at least ten times. The chain joins TRBV5-1 to TRBJ2-1; 9 nucleotides agree with TRBD1. V lost 4 bases, J lost 6 bases, and 11 bases stayed unmatched. CDR3 size: 16 residues. The germline gives CDR1 SGHRS, CDR2 YFSETQ. CDR3 loop: CASSPRRTGVANEQFF. The CDR3 bases are TGCGCCAGCAGCCCACGCAGGACAGGGGTGGCCAATGAGCAGTTCTTC. The variable domain in full, completed from reference TRBV5-1 and TRBJ2-1, reads KAGVTQTPRYLIKTRGQQVTLSCSPISGHRSVSWYQQTPGQGLQFLFEYFSETQRNKGNFPGRFSGRQFSNSRSEMNVSTLELGDSALYLCASSPRRTGVANEQFFGPGTRLTVL.

The V gene is TRBV4-3, the J gene TRBJ2-7; D might be TRBD1 or TRBD2, each matching 5 bases. Germline assignment: CDR1 LGHNA and CDR2 YSLEER. The CDR3 covers 14 residues. Trimming took off 1 base at V and 0 bases at J, with 7 bases between the two ends. The CDR3 reads CASSQGGSSYEQYF. The CDR3 region has the DNA TGCGCCAGCAGCCAAGGGGGGAGCTCCTACGAGCAGTACTTC.

This chain joins TRBV5-8 and TRBJ2-2; possibly TRBD2 for D (6 bases). Germline CDR1 reads SGHTS; CDR2 reads YDEGEE. The CDR3 is made up of 16 amino acids. The V end was cut by 1 base, the J end by 1 base, with 11 bases between. CDR3 protein: CASSLWGTVNTGELFF. The CDR3 DNA is TGTGCCAGCAGCTTGTGGGGGACTGTGAACACCGGGGAGCTGTTTTTT. Full variable domain (missing parts from reference TRBV5-8 and TRBJ2-2): EAGVTQSPTHLIKTRGQQATLRCSPISGHTSVYWYQQALGLGLQFLLWYDEGEERNRGNFPPRFSGRQFPNYSSELNVNALELEDSALYLCASSLWGTVNTGELFFGEGSRLTVL.

This clonotype was seen many times. The J gene is TRBJ1-1, the V gene TRBV20-1; the D gene is possibly TRBD1 (5 bases). The length of the CDR3 is 14 residues. CDR1 and CDR2 from the germline V gene are DFQATT and SNEGSKA (reference sequence). V was cut by 5 bases and J by 1 base, with 14 bases left in between. CDR3 bases: TGCAGTGCTTTTTTGGGGGGGAGGAACACTGAAGCTTTCTTT. Residues: CSAFLGGRNTEAFF.

This clonotype has more than one count but fewer than ten. The genes are TRBV7-9 and TRBJ1-2, with a possible D match to TRBD1 (6 bases). Germline values: CDR1 SEHNR, CDR2 FQNEAQ (reference sequence). V was cut by 6 bases and J by 4 bases, with 18 bases left in between. CDR3 length: 15 residues. CDR3: CASRGLNQGPYGYTF. CDR3 DNA: TGTGCCAGCAGGGGCCTCAACCAGGGGCCCTATGGCTACACCTTC. Full variable domain (outside the CDR3, taken from reference TRBV7-9 and TRBJ1-2): DTGVSQNPRHKITKRGQNVTFRCDPISEHNRLYWYRQTLGQGPEFLTYFQNEAQLEKSRLLSDRFSAERPKGSFSTLEIQRTEQGDSAMYLCASRGLNQGPYGYTFGSGTRLTVV.

V gene TRBV6-1 combines with J gene TRBJ2-3, with D perhaps matching TRBD1 or TRBD2 (6 bases each). Germline V lookup: CDR1 MNHNS, CDR2 SASEGT. V was cut by 11 bases and J by 2 bases, with 17 bases left in between. CDR3 length: 14 residues. CDR3 in amino acids: CAASGEANTDTQYF. CDR3 nucleotide sequence: TGTGCCGCGTCAGGGGAGGCGAACACAGATACGCAGTATTTT.

This clonotype was recorded only once. V is TRBV12-3 or TRBV12-4 and J is TRBJ2-3; TRBD2 matches 8 bases. The CDR3 is 15 amino acids. J lost 4 bases, V lost 3 bases, and 6 bases had no gene match. This chain's CDR3 is CASSFAGLASDTQYF. CDR3 sequence (DNA): TGTGCCAGCAGTTTTGCAGGACTAGCTTCAGATACGCAGTATTTT.

The chain is built from TRBV5-8 and TRBJ2-3, with D possibly matching TRBD1 (6 bases). The germline CDR1 and CDR2 sequences are SGHTS and YDEGEE. CDR3 length: 14 amino acids. V was pared by 4 bases and J by 2 bases, with 11 bases between. The CDR3 is CASSHRVVTDTQYF. Here the CDR3 DNA reads TGTGCCAGCAGCCACAGGGTCGTCACAGATACGCAGTATTTT.

The gene calls are TRBV28 and TRBJ2-3; 7 nucleotides line up with TRBD2. This CDR3 spans 13 amino acids. Trimming at V came to 8 bases and at J to 5 bases, leaving 7 bases not matched to a gene. Germline values: CDR1 MDHEN, CDR2 SYDVKM. The CDR3 DNA reads TGTGCCAGCCGGGGCGGGGGAAAAGATACGCAGTATTTT. Protein sequence: CASRGGGKDTQYF.

The chain carries TRBV7-2 and TRBJ1-5; D is undetermined. Germline CDR1 reads SGHTA; CDR2 reads FQGNSA. The CDR3 runs 13 residues. Trimming removed 5 bases from V and 5 bases from J, with 10 bases in between. The CDR3 DNA reads as TGTGCCAGCAGCCATGACACCTATCAGCCCCAGCATTTT. This gives the protein CASSHDTYQPQHF.

This chain connects TRBV27 to TRBJ1-2; 8 bases align to TRBD1. The CDR3 has 14 residues. The germline V gene has CDR1 MNHEY and CDR2 SMNVEV (reference sequence). V shed 5 bases, J shed 9 bases, and the junction held 11 bases outside the gene matches. For the CDR3, the DNA is TGTGCCAGCAGTCCCGTAGTCCCAGGGGGCAGCTACACCTTC. Translating gives CASSPVVPGGSYTF.

This chain connects TRBV7-2 to TRBJ2-3, with 9 bases aligning to TRBD1. Per germline, CDR1 SGHTA and CDR2 FQGNSA. Germline trimming cut 6 bases from V and 4 bases from J; bases unmatched to any gene: 8. The length of the CDR3 is 15 residues. The CDR3 loop is CASRQQGAWADTQYF. For the CDR3, the DNA is TGTGCCAGCAGACAACAGGGGGCCTGGGCAGATACGCAGTATTTT.

This clonotype was counted many times. The V gene is TRBV5-1, the J gene TRBJ2-3; D perhaps matches TRBD1 (6 bases). This CDR3 comprises 17 residues. V was clipped by 5 bases and J by 0 bases, with 19 bases between them. Germline loops: CDR1 SGHRS, CDR2 YFSETQ. The CDR3 protein is CASSPRYPGESTDTQYF. In DNA, the CDR3 is TGCGCCAGCAGTCCACGTTACCCAGGGGAGAGCACAGATACGCAGTATTTT.

This clonotype has at least ten counts. The J gene is TRBJ2-7, the V gene TRBV20-1, with D hard to call. The CDR3 spans 12 residues. The V and J ends lost 3 bases and 6 bases respectively, with 12 bases between them. CDR1 and CDR2 (germline): DFQATT, SNEGSKA (reference sequence). In nucleotides, the CDR3 is TGCAGTGCTAGTACTCTGGGAAGCGAGCAGTACGTC. This encodes CSASTLGSEQYV.

The V gene is TRBV10-3, the J gene TRBJ1-4; D is ambiguous. Germline V CDR1 and CDR2: ENHRY, SYGVKD. Trimming left V 3 bases short and J 4 bases short, with 6 bases between. The CDR3 totals 13 residues. This chain's CDR3 is CAISEIDNEKLFF. The CDR3 DNA is TGTGCCATCAGTGAAATCGATAATGAAAAACTGTTTTTT.